The 6 T cell receptor beta chains listed next were all sequenced from one sample in a study of post-analysis software for immune sequencing data. Whole-study results and caveats: Controls had lower frequencies than patients of roughly five TRBV segments, which included TRBV5-6, TRBV5-1 and TRBV20-1.

Unique-molecular-identifier-tagged TCR beta cDNA libraries were used. A single record per CDR3 protein comes from TCRdb applying MiXCR to the PCR reads. The table has approximately 730,000 distinct CDR3 sequences, 40% to 55% seen once; the top ten hold roughly 4.5%. These TCRs are of unknown antigen specificity. The sequencing sample was made of blood. The receptors originated from a girl between 5 and 17 years old with multiple sclerosis.

This clonotype was seen a few times. This chain joins TRBV20-1 and TRBJ1-2; no definite D call. V was trimmed by 1 base and J by 3 bases, leaving 9 bases between them. Germline-derived CDR1 and CDR2 are DFQATT and SNEGSKA (reference sequence). The CDR3 covers 13 residues. CDR3 in amino acids: CSARADRDYGYTF. CDR3 nucleotides: TGCAGTGCTAGAGCGGACCGGGACTATGGCTACACCTTC.

As DNA, the CDR3 is TGTGCCAGCAGCTTCAGCGAGGTGACCCAGTACTTC. It specifies CASSFSEVTQYF. The chain links TRBV7-2 to TRBJ2-5; D call uncertain. Germline V gene data show CDR1 as SGHTA and CDR2 as FQGNSA. This CDR3 contains 12 residues. The germline V and J ends were trimmed by 3 bases and 7 bases, with 9 bases remaining between them. Variable domain in full (rest from reference TRBV7-2 and TRBJ2-5): GAGVSQSPSNKVTEKGKDVELRCDPISGHTALYWYRQSLGQGLEFLIYFQGNSAPDKSGLPSDRFSAERTGGSVSTLTIQRTQQEDSAVYLCASSFSEVTQYFGPGTRLLVL.

The rearrangement links TRBV27 to TRBJ1-2; unclear D gene. From germline, CDR1 is MNHEY and CDR2 SMNVEV (reference sequence). This CDR3 is 13 amino acids long. Trimming left V 4 bases short and J 2 bases short, with 8 bases between. The DNA for the CDR3 is TGTGCCAGCAGTTGGGAGCCAAACTATGGCTACACCTTC. As protein: CASSWEPNYGYTF.

The gene calls are TRBV15 and TRBJ2-5, with 14 bases identical to TRBD2. The CDR3 is 15 residues long. After removal of 5 bases from V and 4 bases from J, the junction contained 3 bases not matched to a gene. The germline gives CDR1 LNHNV, CDR2 YYDKDF (reference sequence). The CDR3 loop is CATSRTSGRRETQYF. Here the CDR3 DNA reads TGTGCCACCAGCCGGACTAGCGGGAGGAGAGAGACCCAGTACTTC.

This clonotype was counted ten times or more. The chain couples TRBV29-1 to TRBJ2-7; 8 nucleotides agree with TRBD2. Per the germline V gene, CDR1 is SQVTM and CDR2 is ANQGSEA. The CDR3 runs to 15 residues. The junction had 16 bases not matched to a gene; V was cut back by 6 bases and J by 6 bases. CDR3 DNA sequence: TGCAGCGTCGCGACCCAAGCGGGAGCCTCCCGCGAGCAGTACTTC. This translates into CSVATQAGASREQYF.

This clonotype was seen a handful of times. This chain's CDR3 is CASSPGDRGWETQYF. The DNA of the CDR3 is TGTGCCAGCAGCCCCGGGGACAGGGGTTGGGAGACCCAGTACTTC. The chain carries TRBV7-2 and TRBJ2-5, with TRBD1 identical over 10 bases. The CDR3 is 15 amino acids. Losses at the gene ends were 5 bases for V and 5 bases for J; bases not matched to a gene: 8. Germline CDR1 reads SGHTA; CDR2 reads FQGNSA.